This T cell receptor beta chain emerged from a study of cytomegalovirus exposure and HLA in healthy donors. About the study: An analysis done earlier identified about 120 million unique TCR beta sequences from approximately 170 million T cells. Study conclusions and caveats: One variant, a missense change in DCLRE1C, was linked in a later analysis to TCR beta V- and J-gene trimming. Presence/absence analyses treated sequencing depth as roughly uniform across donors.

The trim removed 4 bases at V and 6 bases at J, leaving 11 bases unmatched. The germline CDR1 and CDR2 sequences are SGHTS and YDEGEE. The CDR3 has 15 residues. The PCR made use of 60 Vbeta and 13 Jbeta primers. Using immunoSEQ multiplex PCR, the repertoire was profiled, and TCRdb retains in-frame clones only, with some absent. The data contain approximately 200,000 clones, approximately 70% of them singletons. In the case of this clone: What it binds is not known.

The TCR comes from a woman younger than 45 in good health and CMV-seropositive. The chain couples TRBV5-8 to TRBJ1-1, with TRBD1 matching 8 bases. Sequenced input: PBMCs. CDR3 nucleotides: TGTGCCAGCAGCCCTGCGACAGGGGTCTTTTCTGAAGCTTTCTTT. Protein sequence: CASSPATGVFSEAFF.